This T cell receptor (beta chain) was profiled in a study of blood T cell repertoires in COVID-19. Study at large: Acute and convalescent COVID-19 samples came from the United States, Italy and Spain. Nucleic acid was either cDNA or gDNA, and it came from T cells, B-cell-depleted T cells, or PBMCs.

Authors' methods: The assay estimated nucleated cells by amplifying reference gene primers. Some clones are missing from TCRdb's copy, which holds only in-frame ones; the method was immunoSEQ multiplex PCR. The V and J calls and clone size were taken over from that table, and D and trimming were inferred from the DNA. Of over 200,000 clones listed, 80% to 90% are singletons. Followed over time, Seattle patients had been enrolled while infection was active. The V end was cut by 1 base, the J end by 5 bases, with 6 bases between. Germline values: CDR1 LGHNT, CDR2 FRNRAP. The CDR3 spans 13 residues. This clonotype was sampled from a man younger than 40 with COVID-19, enrolled during active disease. The sequencing input was peripheral blood. The V call is TRBV12-5, the J call TRBJ1-5; no clear D. The CDR3 here is CASGLGQDQPQHF. Here the CDR3 DNA reads TGTGCTAGTGGTTTGGGTCAGGATCAGCCCCAGCATTTT.